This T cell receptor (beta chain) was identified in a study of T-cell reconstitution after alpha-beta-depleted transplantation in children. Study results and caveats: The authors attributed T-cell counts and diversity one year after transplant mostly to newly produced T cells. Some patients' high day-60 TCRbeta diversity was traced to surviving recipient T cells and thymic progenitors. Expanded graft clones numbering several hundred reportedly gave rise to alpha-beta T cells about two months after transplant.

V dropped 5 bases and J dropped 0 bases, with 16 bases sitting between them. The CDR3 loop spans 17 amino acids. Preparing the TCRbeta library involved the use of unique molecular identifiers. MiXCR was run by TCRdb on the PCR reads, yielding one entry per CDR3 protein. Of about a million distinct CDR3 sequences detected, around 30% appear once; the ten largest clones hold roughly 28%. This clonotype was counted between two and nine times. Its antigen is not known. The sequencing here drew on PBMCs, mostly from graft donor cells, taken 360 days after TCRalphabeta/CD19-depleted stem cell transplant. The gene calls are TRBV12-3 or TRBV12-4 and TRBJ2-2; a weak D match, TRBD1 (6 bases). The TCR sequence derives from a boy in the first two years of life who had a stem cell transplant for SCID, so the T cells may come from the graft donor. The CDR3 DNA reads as TGTGCCAGCAGTACGTTTCCAGGGGAACCGAACACCGGGGAGCTGTTTTTT. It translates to CASSTFPGEPNTGELFF.